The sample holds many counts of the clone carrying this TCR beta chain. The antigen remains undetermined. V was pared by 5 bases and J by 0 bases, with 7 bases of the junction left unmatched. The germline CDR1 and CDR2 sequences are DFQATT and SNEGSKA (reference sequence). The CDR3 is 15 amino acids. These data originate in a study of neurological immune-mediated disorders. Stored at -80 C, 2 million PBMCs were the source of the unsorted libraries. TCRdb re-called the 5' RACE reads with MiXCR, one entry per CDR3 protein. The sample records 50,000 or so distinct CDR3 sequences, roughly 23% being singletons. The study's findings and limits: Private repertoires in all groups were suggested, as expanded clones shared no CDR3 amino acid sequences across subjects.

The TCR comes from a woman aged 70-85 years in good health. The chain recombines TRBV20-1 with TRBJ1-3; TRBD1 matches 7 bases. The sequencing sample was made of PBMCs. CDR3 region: CSAQGGSISGNTIYF. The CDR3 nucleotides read TGCAGTGCTCAGGGGGGTAGTATCTCTGGAAACACCATATATTTT.